This TCR beta chain is from a study of blood T cells in healthy people across ages. Whole-study findings and limits: For the donors, CMV status was unknown and possibly confounded expanded clonotype changes. Diversity was estimated from one million T cells, and these estimates were considered underestimates. TCR beta diversity correlated strongly with naive T cell percentage.

Deletions cut 3 bases from V and 5 bases from J, with 8 bases between. The CDR3 loop spans 12 amino acids. Regarding this clonotype: Its antigen is as yet unknown.

A second PCR of roughly 7 to 11 cycles used a sample-barcoded 5' primer and a J-beta primer mix. TCRdb passed the 5' RACE reads through MiXCR, listing each CDR3 protein once. This table has about 580,000 distinct CDR3 sequences, under 55% appearing once. This chain joins TRBV12-3 or TRBV12-4 and TRBJ2-7; D remains ambiguous. Input material: blood. The receptor was derived from a man older than 75 in good health. The CDR3, as DNA: TGTGCCAGCAGTTTGGAATGGGACGAGCAGTACTTC. Its translation: CASSLEWDEQYF.